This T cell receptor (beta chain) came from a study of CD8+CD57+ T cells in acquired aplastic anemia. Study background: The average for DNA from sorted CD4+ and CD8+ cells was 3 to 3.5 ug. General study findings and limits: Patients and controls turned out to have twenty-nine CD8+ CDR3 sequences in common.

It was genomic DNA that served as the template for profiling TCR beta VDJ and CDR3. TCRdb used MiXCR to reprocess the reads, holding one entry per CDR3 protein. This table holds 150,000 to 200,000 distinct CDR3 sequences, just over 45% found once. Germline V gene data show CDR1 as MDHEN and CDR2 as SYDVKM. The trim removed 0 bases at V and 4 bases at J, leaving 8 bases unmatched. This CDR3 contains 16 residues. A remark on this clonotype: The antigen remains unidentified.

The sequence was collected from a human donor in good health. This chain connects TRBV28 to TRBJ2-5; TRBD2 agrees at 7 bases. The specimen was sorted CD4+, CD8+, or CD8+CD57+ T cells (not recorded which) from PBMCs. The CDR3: CASSLWLAGAGETQYF. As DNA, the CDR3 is TGTGCCAGCAGTTTATGGCTGGCGGGAGCAGGAGAGACCCAGTACTTC.